This T cell receptor (beta chain) was obtained from a study of CD8 T cells in Susac syndrome. Study-wide points: It was acknowledged in the study that its TCR sequencing and HLA analysis involved a relatively small number of individuals.

The authors reverse transcribed roughly 0.5 to 1 ug RNA with random hexamers. An immunoSEQ multiplex PCR generated amplified TCR beta CDR3 products spanning 54 Vbeta and 13 Jbeta. TCRdb passed the immunoSEQ multiplex PCR reads through MiXCR, listing each CDR3 protein once. The sample has about 200,000 distinct CDR3 sequences; over 90% are singletons. Note on this clonotype: What it binds is not known.

CD8+ and CD4+ T cells were negatively isolated; TEMRA cells were FACS-enriched. J was trimmed by 11 bases and V by 6 bases; bases with no gene match: 13. The CDR3 sequence is 13 residues long. Germline V lookup: CDR1 SQVTM, CDR2 ANQGSEA. The chain links TRBV29-1 to TRBJ1-5, with 7 positions matching TRBD1. Specimen: CD4+ T cells from PBMCs. The TCR comes from a human donor with multiple sclerosis. This chain's CDR3 is CSVSRDSVSAQHF. CDR3 sequence (DNA): TGCAGCGTCTCAAGGGACAGCGTGTCGGCCCAGCATTTT.